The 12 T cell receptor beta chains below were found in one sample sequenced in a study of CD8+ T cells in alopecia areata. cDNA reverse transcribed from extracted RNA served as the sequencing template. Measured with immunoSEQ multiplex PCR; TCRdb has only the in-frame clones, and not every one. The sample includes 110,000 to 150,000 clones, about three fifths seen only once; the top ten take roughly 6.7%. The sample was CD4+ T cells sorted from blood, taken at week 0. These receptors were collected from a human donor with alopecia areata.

CDR3 sequence (DNA): TGTGCCAGCAGCTTGGAGGCTAGGGGAGGAGGGACCCAGTACTTC. This encodes CASSLEARGGGTQYF. This sequence joins TRBV5-6 and TRBJ2-5, with D possibly matching TRBD2 (6 bases). The CDR3 is 15 amino acids. Germline V lookup: CDR1 SGHDT, CDR2 YYEEEE. V was trimmed by 0 bases and J by 7 bases, leaving 16 bases between them.

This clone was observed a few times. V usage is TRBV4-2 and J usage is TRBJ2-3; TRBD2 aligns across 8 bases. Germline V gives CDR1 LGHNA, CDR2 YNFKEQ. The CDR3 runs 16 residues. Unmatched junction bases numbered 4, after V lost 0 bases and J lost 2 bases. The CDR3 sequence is CASSQDRGGPTDTQYF. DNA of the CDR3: TGTGCCAGCAGCCAAGATCGGGGGGGCCCCACAGATACGCAGTATTTT.

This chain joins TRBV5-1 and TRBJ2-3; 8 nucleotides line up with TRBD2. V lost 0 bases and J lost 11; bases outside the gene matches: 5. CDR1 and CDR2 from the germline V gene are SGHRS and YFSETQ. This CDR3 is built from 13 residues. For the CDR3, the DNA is TGCGCCAGCAGCTTGGCCGAGCGGGGGAGGCAGTATTTT. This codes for CASSLAERGRQYF. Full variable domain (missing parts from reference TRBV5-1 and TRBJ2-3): KAGVTQTPRYLIKTRGQQVTLSCSPISGHRSVSWYQQTPGQGLQFLFEYFSETQRNKGNFPGRFSGRQFSNSRSEMNVSTLELGDSALYLCASSLAERGRQYFGPGTRLTVL.

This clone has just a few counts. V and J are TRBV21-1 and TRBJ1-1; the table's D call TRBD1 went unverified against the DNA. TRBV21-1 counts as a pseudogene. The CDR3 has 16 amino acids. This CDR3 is CASSNTDRAMNTEAFF. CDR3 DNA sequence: TGTGCCAGCAGCAACACAGACAGAGCGATGAACACTGAAGCTTTCTTT.

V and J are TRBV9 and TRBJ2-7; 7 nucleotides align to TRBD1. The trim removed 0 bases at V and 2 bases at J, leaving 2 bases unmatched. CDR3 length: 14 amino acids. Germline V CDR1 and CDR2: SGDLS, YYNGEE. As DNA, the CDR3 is TGTGCCAGCAGCGTAGAACAGGGGCCCTACGAGCAGTACTTC. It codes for CASSVEQGPYEQYF.

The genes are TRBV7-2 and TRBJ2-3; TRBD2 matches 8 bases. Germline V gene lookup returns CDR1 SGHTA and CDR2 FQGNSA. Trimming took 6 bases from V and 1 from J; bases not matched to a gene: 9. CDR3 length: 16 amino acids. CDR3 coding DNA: TGTGCCAGCAGGTGGACTAGCTCGGCGGGCACAGATACGCAGTATTTT. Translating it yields CASRWTSSAGTDTQYF.

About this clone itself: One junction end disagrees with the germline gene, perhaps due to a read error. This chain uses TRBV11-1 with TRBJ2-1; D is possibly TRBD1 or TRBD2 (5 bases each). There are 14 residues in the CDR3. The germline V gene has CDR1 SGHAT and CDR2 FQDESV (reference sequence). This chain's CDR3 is CASSRDPRYDEQFF. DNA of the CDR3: TGTGCCAGCAGCAGGGACCCCCGCTACGATGAGCAGTTCTTC.

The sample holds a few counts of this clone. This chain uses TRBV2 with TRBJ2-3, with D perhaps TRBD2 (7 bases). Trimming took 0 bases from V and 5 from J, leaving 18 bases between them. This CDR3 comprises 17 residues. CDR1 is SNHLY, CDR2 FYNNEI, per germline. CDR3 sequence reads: CASSEARRGAREDTQYF. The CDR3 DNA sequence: TGTGCCAGCAGTGAAGCGCGCCGGGGGGCCAGGGAAGATACGCAGTATTTT.

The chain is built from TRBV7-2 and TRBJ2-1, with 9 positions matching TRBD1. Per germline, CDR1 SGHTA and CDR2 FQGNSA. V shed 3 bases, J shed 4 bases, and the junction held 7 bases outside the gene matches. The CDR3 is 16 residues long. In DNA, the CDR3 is TGTGCCAGCAGCTTGGGGGGACAGGGCCTTTACAATGAGCAGTTCTTC. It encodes CASSLGGQGLYNEQFF.

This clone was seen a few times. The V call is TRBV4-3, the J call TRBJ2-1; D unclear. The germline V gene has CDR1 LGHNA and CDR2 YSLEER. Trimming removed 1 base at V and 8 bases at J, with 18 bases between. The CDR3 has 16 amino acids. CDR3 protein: CASSQVTGPLGDEQFF. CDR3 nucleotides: TGCGCCAGCAGCCAAGTAACTGGACCGCTTGGGGATGAGCAGTTCTTC.

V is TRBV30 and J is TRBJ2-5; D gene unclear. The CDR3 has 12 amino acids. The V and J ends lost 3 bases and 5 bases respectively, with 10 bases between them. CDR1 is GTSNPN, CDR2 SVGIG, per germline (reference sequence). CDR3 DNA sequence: TGTGCCTGGAGCCGTAATGGGGAGACCCAGTACTTC. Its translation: CAWSRNGETQYF. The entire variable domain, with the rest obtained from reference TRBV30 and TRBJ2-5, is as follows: SQTIHQWPATLVQPVGSPLSLECTVEGTSNPNLYWYRQAAGRGLQLLFYSVGIGQISSEVPQNLSASRPQDRQFILSSKKLLLSDSGFYLCAWSRNGETQYFGPGTRLLVL.

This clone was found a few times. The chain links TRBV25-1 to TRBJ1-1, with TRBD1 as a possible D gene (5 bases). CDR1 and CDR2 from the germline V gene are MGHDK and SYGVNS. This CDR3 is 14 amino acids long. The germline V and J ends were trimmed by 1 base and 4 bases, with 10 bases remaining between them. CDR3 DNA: TGTGCCAGCAGTGAATCATTCGGGGGCACTGAAGCTTTCTTT. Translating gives CASSESFGGTEAFF.